This T cell receptor beta chain was recorded in a study of T-cell memory formation after mild COVID-19. This clonotype was detected a few times. Trimming removed 5 bases at V and 2 bases at J, with 18 bases between. This CDR3 comprises 17 residues. Germline CDR1 is MNHEY and CDR2 is SVGAGI. With constant-segment primers, 5'RACE yielded cDNA libraries of TCR alpha and TCR beta that carried sample barcodes and UMIs. Each CDR3 protein gets one entry after TCRdb re-called the 5' RACE reads with MiXCR. The table includes 280,000 or so distinct CDR3 sequences, under 8.5% detected once. The clonotype comes from a man aged 18 to 29 who had mild COVID-19 (a few samples of this study predate the infection). Cell type and time point are not known. The specimen sequenced was PBMCs or a T cell subset sorted from them (not recorded which). The chain has TRBV6-5 and TRBJ2-2; TRBD2 might be the D (6 bases). The CDR3 sequence: CASSLPVGGANTGELFF. CDR3 bases: TGTGCCAGCAGTCTTCCGGTCGGGGGAGCTAACACCGGGGAGCTGTTTTTT.